The rows below give T cell receptor beta chains drawn from one sample of a study of shared clonotypes between healthy human individuals. The repertoire was sequenced with immunoSEQ multiplex PCR; TCRdb's copy has only in-frame clones and lacks some. The table has 2 million to 2.5 million clones, less than 95% seen once. Sequencing was performed on naive CD8+ T cells sorted from blood. The receptor set was obtained from a young man in good health. Each CDR3 is given with its conserved first and last residue. Expanded clones get a size class; other rows say once, few or many, or leave the size out.

TRBJ1-1 | TRBV6-5 | . | 13 | CASKNGEAGGAFF
TRBJ1-5 | TRBV21-1 | . | 16 | CASSKCFDRANQPQHF
TRBJ2-5 | TRBV4-1 | . | 13 | CASSQGLRETQYF
TRBJ1-1 | TRBV15 | . | 14 | CATSTGQRNTEAFF
TRBJ2-7 | TRBV28 | . | 14 | CASSLRGGGYEQYF
TRBJ1-1 | TRBV6-1 | . | 14 | CASSHRAMNTEAFF
TRBJ2-3 | TRBV11-2 | . | 15 | CASSLTSFPTDTQYF
TRBJ1-4 | TRBV27 | . | 15 | CASSSTGALIEKLFF
TRBJ2-7 | TRBV4-1 | . | 15 | CASSPGTSGGAEQYF
TRBJ1-1 | TRBV6-5 | . | 14 | CASRHSGAGWEAFF
TRBJ1-2 | TRBV27 | . | 13 | CASSPGVGGGYTF
TRBJ2-5 | TRBV9 | . | 13 | CASSPDSQETQYF
TRBJ2-3 | TRBV10-3 | . | 16 | CAISEFSPGGPHTQYF
TRBJ2-3 | TRBV30 | . | 14 | CAWSRTGGTDTQYF
TRBJ2-7 | TRBV10-2 | . | 9 | CANHYEQYF
TRBJ2-7 | TRBV4-1 | . | 14 | CASSQVVPSYEQYF
TRBJ2-3 | TRBV11-2 | . | 13 | CASSPRQLDTQYF
TRBJ2-1 | TRBV7-9 | . | 14 | CASSPPSGSFEQFF
TRBJ2-2 | TRBV6-1 | few | 16 | CASSEWVGTNTGELFF
TRBJ2-7 | TRBV5-4 | . | 14 | CASSLAWGSDEQYF
TRBJ2-1 | TRBV9 | . | 19 | CASSVATTVGTRSYNEQFF
TRBJ1-1 | TRBV15 | . | 13 | CATSLLRGTEAFF
TRBJ2-7 | TRBV5-6 | . | 13 | CASSLVQGWEQYF
TRBJ2-3 | TRBV27 | . | 14 | CASSYLWGPDTQYF
TRBJ1-1 | TRBV19 | . | 14 | CASSGGPLATEAFF
TRBJ2-2 | TRBV4-3 | . | 16 | CASSQGPSGQTGELFF
TRBJ2-7 | TRBV30 | . | 13 | CAWSVLQGDEQYF
TRBJ2-7 | TRBV27 | . | 14 | CASRTQGSLDEQYF
TRBJ1-1 | TRBV11-2 | . | 17 | CASSLGESRVLNTEAFF
TRBJ1-1 | TRBV7-9 | . | 13 | CASSLDPDTEAFF
TRBJ1-2 | TRBV5-6 | once | 13 | CASSYGGDYGYTF
TRBJ2-2 | TRBV4-3 | . | 16 | CASSQDNLAGTGELFF
TRBJ2-3 | TRBV15 | . | 16 | CATSPLDVRFTDTQYF
TRBJ1-2 | TRBV23-1 | . | 16 | CASSQGDRGVRYGYTF
TRBJ2-5 | TRBV6-5 | . | 15 | CASRISQGTQETQYF
TRBJ2-7 | TRBV6-5 | . | 13 | CASRQGEGYEQYF
TRBJ2-5 | TRBV2 | . | 14 | CASRAGDSGETQYF
TRBJ1-1 | TRBV27 | . | 18 | CASSFLTPTGPMDTEAFF
TRBJ2-7 | TRBV19 | . | 12 | CASADRGYEQYF
TRBJ1-2 | TRBV6-5 | . | 12 | CAVEYHPVGCTF
TRBJ2-3 | TRBV27 | . | 17 | CASSLLGLAGWADTQYF
TRBJ2-7 | TRBV6-5 | . | 15 | CASSLTSLNSYEQYF
TRBJ1-5 | TRBV27 | . | 14 | CASSDDQGARPQHF
TRBJ1-1 | TRBV7-7 | . | 13 | CASSPGPGTEAFF
TRBJ2-1 | TRBV6-5 | . | 16 | CASSYVASGGYNEQFF
TRBJ1-1 | TRBV6-6 | . | 12 | CASGRMNTEAFF